This T cell receptor (beta chain) was recovered during a study of cytomegalovirus exposure and HLA in healthy donors. Looking at the study overall: A preliminary data release comprised roughly 80 million unique TCRs obtained from HLA-typed donors.

The CDR3 runs 18 residues. The germline V and J ends were trimmed by 1 base and 6 bases, with 21 bases remaining between them. Germline V CDR1 and CDR2: SGHNT, YENEEA. PCR amplification relied on 60 Vbeta primers (plus 13 Jbeta primers). Per the original methods: Later, tens of millions of unique TCR beta chains were counted in an analysis, and approximately 10 million of them were shared. Here immunoSEQ multiplex PCR was the method, and the copy in TCRdb shows in-frame clones only, minus some. V and J calls and clone size are those listed in that table; D and trimming were worked out from the DNA. Of roughly 150,000 clones in the sample, around three quarters were seen once. This clone was counted only a few times. Its specificity is unknown. Study-wide results and caveats: Testing in vitro showed a few CMV-associated chains specific for CMV antigens.

This clonotype was sampled from a middle-aged woman in good health and CMV-seronegative. Sequencing was carried out using PBMCs. The V gene is TRBV11-3, the J gene TRBJ2-2; D possibly corresponds to TRBD2 (5 bases). Written as DNA, the CDR3 is TGTGCCAGCAGCTTAGTAATCGGGGTCCTACAGACACCCGGGGAGCTGTTTTTT. This sequence encodes CASSLVIGVLQTPGELFF. Looking up the rest from reference TRBV11-3 and TRBJ2-2 gives the full variable domain: EAGVVQSPRYKIIEKKQPVAFWCNPISGHNTLYWYLQNLGQGPELLIRYENEEAVDDSQLPKDRFSAERLKGVDSTLKIQPAELGDSAVYLCASSLVIGVLQTPGELFFGEGSRLTVL.